The sequence of this T cell receptor beta chain was determined in a study of CXCR3-negative and CXCR3-positive naive CD8 T cells. Study results and limitations: CXCR3-positive naive cells carried more hydrophobic TRB CDR3s than CXCR3-negative ones. Upon cryopreservation, CXCR3 expression partially decreased, and most assays used fresh PBMCs.

UMI-labeled 5' RACE yielded the TRB cDNA libraries. TCRdb re-called the 5' RACE reads, yielding one record per CDR3 amino acid sequence without DNA. The table for this sample gives 90,000 to 150,000 distinct CDR3 sequences. At 300,000 cells each, triplicate sorts were carried out for each CD8+ T cell subset. Those CD8+ T cells considered naive were CD45RO-CCR7+CD27+CD95-. Note on this clonotype: Antigen specificity is unknown.

This CDR3 is built from 15 residues. CDR1 and CDR2 from the germline V gene are LGHNA and YSLEER. The sample consisted of naive CXCR3+ CD8+ T cells from blood. Subset meaning: CD45RO-CCR7+CD27+CD95- naive CD8+ T cells expressing CXCR3 (TNR3+). This chain connects TRBV4-3 to TRBJ2-1; without DNA, the TCRdb call of TRBD1 cannot be checked. The TCR sequence derives from a human donor in good health. Some clones in this sample may be carry-over from other donors' samples. CDR3: CASSPGESSYNEQFF.